The sequence of this TCR beta chain was determined in a study of beta chain features in type 1 diabetes. This CDR3 has 16 residues. The V and J ends lost 5 bases and 8 bases, in that order; junction bases with no gene match: 14. Germline lookup yields CDR1 SGHTA and CDR2 FQGNSA. What was sequenced were expressed TCRB transcripts, since all of the isolated RNA had been reverse transcribed. Generated by immunoSEQ multiplex PCR, the TCRdb table keeps only in-frame clones and is missing some. Of approximately 380,000 clones in the sample, roughly 15% were seen once. The source of this sequence is a woman under 30 in good health. The chain is built from TRBV7-2 and TRBJ2-4, with 8 bases lining up with TRBD1. The specimen was naive CD4+ T cells from blood. CDR3 sequence: CASSRQGTRLLDIQYF. The CDR3 DNA reads as TGTGCCAGCAGCCGACAGGGGACCCGCCTTTTGGACATTCAGTACTTC.